This T cell receptor beta chain was identified in a study of blood T cell repertoires in COVID-19. Only one count was recorded for this clone. Only in-frame clones appear in the TCRdb table, and some are missing; sequencing was by immunoSEQ multiplex PCR. The profile shows hundreds of thousands of clones, 89% of them singletons. The V and J ends lost 3 bases and 0 bases respectively, with 9 bases between them. The CDR3 consists of 15 residues. CDR1 and CDR2 from the germline V gene are LNHDA and SQIVND (reference sequence). The sample was peripheral blood. The chain joins TRBV19 to TRBJ1-5; D ambiguous. This TCR was sampled from a man aged 35-49 years with acute or convalescent COVID-19. CDR3 region: CASSIWLTSNQPQHF. CDR3 in DNA: TGTGCCAGTAGTATTTGGCTTACTAGCAATCAGCCCCAGCATTTT.